Listed here are 23 T cell receptor beta chains from one sample, sequenced in a study of PD-1 blockade in classical Hodgkin lymphoma (dated by TCRdb to the early 2020s). Library construction relied on the immunoSEQ multiplex PCR assay. The immuneACCESS repertoire file appears here via TCRdb, limited to in-frame rearrangements. These files lack a portion of the clones; in checked studies, under half of the deficit traces to unresolved V genes, and the cause of the others is not known. The sample includes 2,500 to 3,500 clones, with more than 80% observed a single time. The ten most abundant clones make up over 25% of the sample. Reading the label with the study, this specimen's time point is: cycle 4 day 1 (C4D1), after five to seven weeks of nivolumab. All trial patients had relapsed after autologous stem cell transplantation, with cohorts A, B and C differing in prior brentuximab vedotin exposure. Using a Miltenyi CD8+ T cell isolation kit, CD8+ T cells were purified from thawed PBMCs through magnetic negative selection.

The sample was CD8+ T cells from blood, taken before the fourth cycle of nivolumab. These receptors all come from a human donor with classical Hodgkin lymphoma.

In DNA form, the CDR3 reads TGTGCCAGCAGCCATAACACCGGGGAGCTGTTTTTT. Amino acids: CASSHNTGELFF. The chain is built from TRBV7-3 and TRBJ2-2; D is uncertain. The CDR3 has 12 amino acids. Trimming removed 5 bases from V and 2 bases from J, with 3 bases in between. Germline CDR1 SGHTA, CDR2 FQGTGA. The full variable domain, in which reference TRBV7-3 and TRBJ2-2 provide the parts outside the CDR3, is GAGVSQTPSNKVTEKGKYVELRCDPISGHTALYWYRQSLGQGPEFLIYFQGTGAADDSGLPNDRFFAVRPEGSVSTLKIQRTERGDSAVYLCASSHNTGELFFGEGSRLTVL.

The CDR3 is CSVEITGYLHYNEQFF. DNA for the CDR3: TGCAGCGTAGAAATTACAGGGTACCTTCATTACAATGAGCAGTTCTTC. This chain joins TRBV29-1 and TRBJ2-1; TRBD1 might be the D (6 bases). V was trimmed by 6 bases and J by 4 bases, leaving 22 bases between them. The CDR3 consists of 16 residues. Looked up from germline, CDR1 is SQVTM and CDR2 is ANQGSEA.

The chain is built from TRBV2 and TRBJ2-1; 11 positions match TRBD2. The CDR3 is 14 residues long. V shed 10 bases, J shed 8 bases, and the junction held 10 bases outside the gene matches. The germline V gene has CDR1 SNHLY and CDR2 FYNNEI. The CDR3 DNA is TGTGCCACGTTACTAGCGGGAGTCAGACATGAGCAGTTCTTC. It specifies CATLLAGVRHEQFF.

The rearrangement uses TRBV5-1 and TRBJ1-2; D possibly corresponds to TRBD1 (5 bases). Trimming stripped 0 bases from V and 3 bases from J, with 9 bases between. Germline V CDR1 and CDR2: SGHRS, YFSETQ. The length of the CDR3 is 14 residues. The CDR3 spells CASSLAMGDYGYTF. CDR3 coding DNA: TGCGCCAGCAGCTTGGCAATGGGGGACTATGGCTACACCTTC.

The V gene is TRBV4-3, the J gene TRBJ2-1, with a possible D match to TRBD2 (6 bases). The CDR3 has 16 residues. V was pared by 1 base and J by 1 base, with 11 bases between. CDR1 is LGHNA, CDR2 YSLEER, per germline. Here the CDR3 DNA reads TGCGCCAGCAGCCAAGTCTACAGCGGGTCCTACAATGAGCAGTTCTTC. It specifies CASSQVYSGSYNEQFF.

The chain carries TRBV4-3 and TRBJ2-3; D gene unclear. The V and J ends lost 0 bases and 0 bases respectively, with 4 bases between them. The CDR3 covers 14 residues. Germline loops: CDR1 LGHNA, CDR2 YSLEER. The CDR3, as DNA: TGCGCCAGCAGCCAAGAGGGCAGCACAGATACGCAGTATTTT. Translation gives CASSQEGSTDTQYF.

The rearrangement joins TRBV14 to TRBJ2-5; D is ambiguous. V was cut by 0 bases and J by 3 bases, with 11 bases left in between. In germline, CDR1 is SGHDN, CDR2 FVKESK. The CDR3 has 15 amino acids. CDR3 DNA sequence: TGTGCCAGCAGCCAAGATTTAAAAAGCGAAGAGACCCAGTACTTC. As protein: CASSQDLKSEETQYF.

This chain joins TRBV19 and TRBJ1-1; D is unclear. The germline V gene has CDR1 LNHDA and CDR2 SQIVND (reference sequence). V was clipped by 7 bases and J by 1 base, with 10 bases between them. This CDR3 has 13 residues. The CDR3 bases are TGTGCCAGTAAGAGGGTTTCGAACACTGAAGCTTTCTTT. It encodes CASKRVSNTEAFF.

The rearrangement joins TRBV7-6 to TRBJ2-1; D may be TRBD2 (6 bases). This CDR3 has 18 amino acids. Germline lookup yields CDR1 SGHVS and CDR2 FNYEAQ. V dropped 2 bases and J dropped 3 bases, with 20 bases sitting between them. The CDR3 coding sequence is TGTGCCAGCAGCTTAACTTCCCTATTAGGGGAGGTCTACAATGAGCAGTTCTTC. Its protein product is CASSLTSLLGEVYNEQFF.

The V call is TRBV7-9, the J call TRBJ2-4, with unresolved D. V was clipped by 2 bases and J by 7 bases, with 9 bases between them. Germline loops: CDR1 SEHNR, CDR2 FQNEAQ (reference sequence). The CDR3 is 13 residues long. CDR3 in amino acids: CASSLLGSNIQYF. CDR3 nucleotides: TGTGCCAGCAGCTTACTGGGATCTAACATTCAGTACTTC.

DNA of the CDR3: TGTGCCAGCAGCTACACAGGGGGCCACTATGGCTACACCTTC. Residues: CASSYTGGHYGYTF. The genes are TRBV7-9 and TRBJ1-2; 9 positions agree with TRBD1. Germline CDR1 reads SEHNR; CDR2 reads FQNEAQ (reference sequence). Trimming at V came to 4 bases and at J to 3 bases, leaving 3 bases not matched to a gene. The CDR3 spans 14 residues.

The rearrangement joins TRBV18 to TRBJ1-1; TRBD1 matches 7 bases. The CDR3 consists of 13 residues. Per the germline V gene, CDR1 is KGHSH and CDR2 is LQKENI. Trimming took 3 bases from V and 3 from J; bases not matched to a gene: 1. The CDR3 sequence: CASSPTGDTEAFF. The DNA of the CDR3 is TGTGCCAGCTCACCTACAGGGGACACTGAAGCTTTCTTT.

This clone appeared a single time. The chain combines TRBV7-8 with TRBJ2-1, with 7 bases identical to TRBD2. Germline V gene data show CDR1 as SGHVS and CDR2 as FQNEAQ. This CDR3 is built from 15 residues. The V gene end was trimmed by 2 bases and the J gene end by 6 bases; junction bases not matched to a gene: 7. This chain's CDR3 is CASSLRLAVVNEQFF. In DNA, the CDR3 is TGTGCCAGCAGCTTAAGGCTAGCGGTGGTCAATGAGCAGTTCTTC.

The genes are TRBV7-6 and TRBJ2-5; D unclear. The CDR3 spans 14 residues. Germline CDR1 and CDR2: SGHVS and FNYEAQ. V lost 1 base, J lost 5 bases, and 11 bases lay in between. CDR3 sequence reads: CASSLGGGWETQYF. CDR3 in DNA: TGTGCCAGCAGCTTAGGGGGTGGCTGGGAGACCCAGTACTTC.

The genes are TRBV18 and TRBJ1-1; possible D gene TRBD1, 6 bases. Trimming took 0 bases from V and 8 from J, leaving 13 bases between them. CDR3 length: 14 amino acids. CDR1 KGHSH and CDR2 LQKENI come from the germline V gene. CDR3 sequence reads: CASSPPRGRTEAFF. The CDR3 bases are TGTGCCAGCTCACCACCCAGGGGCCGTACCGAAGCTTTCTTT.

The CDR3, as DNA: TGTGCCAGCAGCCTAGTCACAGGGAACACCGGGGAGCTGTTTTTT. Translating it yields CASSLVTGNTGELFF. This chain uses TRBV5-6 with TRBJ2-2, with D perhaps TRBD1 (5 bases). The CDR3 is made up of 15 amino acids. Germline CDR1 reads SGHDT; CDR2 reads YYEEEE. V lost 4 bases to trimming and J lost 1 base, with 11 bases between them.

The J gene is TRBJ1-1, the V gene TRBV2; no clear D gene. Germline assignment: CDR1 SNHLY and CDR2 FYNNEI. V shed 5 bases and J shed 1 base, with 8 bases lying between them. The CDR3 runs to 13 residues. The CDR3 DNA is TGTGCCAGCAGTTACAGTCAGAACACTGAAGCTTTCTTT. Protein product: CASSYSQNTEAFF.

The rearrangement joins TRBV6-5 to TRBJ1-2; D not resolved. This CDR3 has 16 residues. V lost 2 bases and J 0 bases, leaving 13 bases between the germline ends. CDR1 is MNHEY and CDR2 is SVGAGI in the germline V gene. CDR3 sequence (DNA): TGTGCCAGCAGTTACGAATACGCGGTTTCTAACTATGGCTACACCTTC. It is translated as CASSYEYAVSNYGYTF.

The V call is TRBV5-4, the J call TRBJ2-7; TRBD2 is a possible D gene (5 bases). In germline, CDR1 is SGHNT, CDR2 YYREEE (reference sequence). V was shortened by 1 base and J by 2 bases, with 7 bases between the two germline ends. The CDR3 is 13 amino acids. DNA for the CDR3: TGTGCCAGCAGCTTGCAGAGGGCCTACGAGCAGTACTTC. This sequence encodes CASSLQRAYEQYF.

The chain employs TRBV9 and TRBJ2-3, with TRBD2 identical over 8 bases. This CDR3 region has 14 residues. The V segment lost 6 bases and the J segment 3 bases; nucleotides outside the gene matches: 6. Per germline, CDR1 SGDLS and CDR2 YYNGEE. The CDR3 sequence is CASTAGGLTDTQYF. The CDR3 bases are TGTGCCAGCACGGCGGGGGGCTTAACAGATACGCAGTATTTT. Filled out from reference TRBV9 and TRBJ2-3, the complete variable domain reads DSGVTQTPKHLITATGQRVTLRCSPRSGDLSVYWYQQSLDQGLQFLIQYYNGEERAKGNILERFSAQQFPDLHSELNLSSLELGDSALYFCASTAGGLTDTQYFGPGTRLTVL.

The CDR3, as DNA: TGTGCCAGCAGCGTAGGAACTAGCGTGAACAATGAGCAGTTCTTC. This sequence encodes CASSVGTSVNNEQFF. The chain recombines TRBV9 with TRBJ2-1; 7 bases align to TRBD2. J lost 5 bases, V lost 0 bases, and 5 bases had no gene match. This CDR3 has 15 residues. Germline V gene data show CDR1 as SGDLS and CDR2 as YYNGEE.

V and J are TRBV27 and TRBJ2-7; 8 nucleotides line up with TRBD2. Trimming cost V 3 bases and J 1 base; bases outside gene matches: 8. Germline CDR1 reads MNHEY; CDR2 reads SMNVEV (reference sequence). The CDR3 loop spans 16 amino acids. CDR3 in amino acids: CASSFSLGGRSYEQYF. Here the CDR3 DNA reads TGTGCCAGCAGTTTCTCGCTAGGCGGGAGGTCCTACGAGCAGTACTTC.

This chain joins TRBV5-4 and TRBJ2-3, with D tentatively TRBD2 (5 bases). Germline V gene data show CDR1 as SGHNT and CDR2 as YYREEE (reference sequence). V lost 5 bases to trimming and J lost 0 bases, with 10 bases between them. This CDR3 is 14 amino acids long. The CDR3 bases are TGTGCCAGCAGTAGCGACATGAGCACAGATACGCAGTATTTT. This sequence encodes CASSSDMSTDTQYF.